One sample yielded the 15 T cell receptor beta chains listed below, sequenced in a study of blood T cells in healthy people across ages. It was with a sample-barcoded 5' primer and a J-beta primer mix that a second PCR of roughly 6 to 11 cycles was run. TCRdb ran MiXCR on the 5' RACE reads and lists one entry per CDR3 protein. The sample consists of 700,000 or so distinct CDR3 sequences, roughly 43% of them appearing once. Sequenced material: blood. These receptors were collected from an elderly man in good health.

Turning to this clonotype: A read error may produce the germline difference seen at one junction end. V gene TRBV28 combines with J gene TRBJ2-5, with D perhaps being TRBD1 or TRBD2 (5 bases each). CDR1 MDHEN and CDR2 SYDVKM come from the germline V gene. The CDR3 extends over 13 amino acids. The CDR3 region is CTSKGTREGEQYF. CDR3 DNA sequence: TGTACCAGCAAAGGGACCAGGGAAGGGGAGCAGTACTTC.

The chain couples TRBV4-3 to TRBJ2-2; the D is unclear. Trimming took off 1 base at V and 3 bases at J, with 6 bases between the two ends. The V gene's germline CDR1 is LGHNA and CDR2 YSLEER. The CDR3 consists of 14 residues. This CDR3 is CASSQGSYTGELFF. In DNA, the CDR3 is TGCGCCAGCAGCCAAGGCAGCTACACCGGGGAGCTGTTTTTT.

The chain uses TRBV7-9 and TRBJ2-1; D is uncertain. CDR1 is SEHNR and CDR2 is FQNEAQ in the germline V gene (reference sequence). This CDR3 is built from 14 residues. CDR3 in amino acids: CALTNQAFYNEQFF. The DNA of the CDR3 is TGTGCGCTGACAAATCAGGCGTTCTACAATGAGCAGTTCTTC.

This chain joins TRBV29-1 and TRBJ2-3; no clear D. Germline V gives CDR1 SQVTM, CDR2 ANQGSEA. The ends were cut back, 7 bases at V and 6 bases at J, with 8 bases in the middle. The CDR3 sequence is 10 residues long. CDR3 DNA sequence: TGCAGCGCCCTGTCGGATACGCAGTATTTT. Its protein product is CSALSDTQYF.

This rearrangement joins TRBV7-2 to TRBJ2-2; TRBD2 matches 10 bases. Germline trimming cut 0 bases from V and 6 bases from J; bases unmatched to any gene: 7. From germline, CDR1 is SGHTA and CDR2 FQGNSA. CDR3 length: 17 residues. The CDR3 sequence: CASSLATTSGSAGELFF. The CDR3 nucleotides are TGTGCCAGCAGCTTAGCGACGACTAGCGGGTCCGCCGGGGAGCTGTTTTTT.

The chain uses TRBV20-1 and TRBJ2-1; D is ambiguous. V gave up 7 bases and J gave up 8 bases, with 15 bases separating them. This CDR3 comprises 12 residues. CDR1 and CDR2 (germline): DFQATT, SNEGSKA (reference sequence). In DNA, the CDR3 is TGCAGTGTCTCTCAAGGTACCTATGAGCAGTTCTTC. As protein: CSVSQGTYEQFF.

This clonotype was observed a handful of times. J is TRBJ2-1 and V is TRBV20-1; a weak D match, TRBD2 (6 bases). The V and J ends lost 6 bases and 7 bases respectively, with 19 bases between them. The CDR3 is 14 amino acids. CDR1 is DFQATT and CDR2 is SNEGSKA in the germline V gene (reference sequence). In nucleotides, the CDR3 is TGCAGTGCCCCGGTGGGCCTAGCGAGTAATGAGCAGTTCTTC. It yields the protein CSAPVGLASNEQFF.

J is TRBJ1-1 and V is TRBV27; TRBD1 aligns across 7 bases. This CDR3 spans 14 amino acids. J lost 3 bases, V lost 6 bases, and 7 bases had no gene match. Germline V gene data show CDR1 as MNHEY and CDR2 as SMNVEV (reference sequence). This CDR3 is CASRTGLMDTEAFF. CDR3 sequence (DNA): TGTGCCAGCAGGACAGGGTTAATGGACACTGAAGCTTTCTTT.

The chain combines TRBV14 with TRBJ2-5, with 8 bases that match TRBD1. The CDR3 extends over 17 amino acids. Germline loops: CDR1 SGHDN, CDR2 FVKESK. The J segment lost 5 bases and the V segment lost 2 bases, leaving 13 bases of the junction unmatched. CDR3 nucleotide sequence: TGTGCCAGCAGCCAAACCTCCGCCGTAAGACAGGGGGAGACCCAGTACTTC. It translates to CASSQTSAVRQGETQYF.

This clonotype came up a few times. CDR3 amino acids: CASSLDGSGGTQYF. In DNA form, the CDR3 reads TGTGCCAGCAGCTTAGACGGGAGCGGGGGTACGCAGTATTTT. The chain is built from TRBV11-3 and TRBJ2-3, with 8 nucleotides matching TRBD2. Unmatched junction bases numbered 4, after V lost 0 bases and J lost 8 bases. Germline CDR1 and CDR2: SGHNT and YENEEA. The CDR3 sequence is 14 residues long.

This clonotype was counted a single time. An end of the junction differs from the germline gene, which may be a read error. This chain connects TRBV7-2 to TRBJ1-4; D remains ambiguous. CDR1 and CDR2 (germline): SGHTA, FQGNSA. The CDR3 runs 14 residues. Here the CDR3 reads CASSFGRSNEKMFF. CDR3 nucleotide sequence: TGTGCCAGCAGCTTTGGCAGGAGTAATGAAAAAATGTTTTTT.

The chain uses TRBV7-2 and TRBJ2-5; D tentatively reads TRBD1 or TRBD2 (5 bases each). The J call may be faulty, since TRBJ2-7 better matches the DNA end. Germline V lookup: CDR1 SGHTA, CDR2 FQGNSA. This CDR3 has 16 residues. The CDR3 sequence is CASSLLAGWGNYEQYF. Here the CDR3 DNA reads TGTGCCAGCAGCTTACTCGCAGGGTGGGGGAACTACGAGCAGTACTTC.

The chain recombines TRBV20-1 with TRBJ2-1, with 10 positions matching TRBD2. The germline V gene has CDR1 DFQATT and CDR2 SNEGSKA (reference sequence). The CDR3 is made up of 18 amino acids. With 0 bases clipped from V and 1 base from J, the junction kept 9 bases outside the gene matches. The chain's CDR3 is CSARDVGSGGLSYNEQFF. The CDR3 DNA reads as TGCAGTGCTAGAGATGTGGGTAGCGGGGGGCTTTCCTACAATGAGCAGTTCTTC.

Comment on this clonotype: The junction and the germline gene differ at one end; a read error may be behind it. CDR3 in amino acids: CASSWGSSNEQFF. The CDR3 nucleotides are TGTGCCAGCAGTTGGGGCTCCTCCAATGAGCAGTTCTTC. J is TRBJ2-1 and V is TRBV6-2 or TRBV6-3; tentative D call: TRBD1 (5 bases). The CDR3 has 13 residues. Germline CDR1 MNHEY, CDR2 SVGEGT.

This clonotype was seen only a few times. The V call is TRBV29-1, the J call TRBJ2-4, with 12 positions matching TRBD1. Germline V gene sequence: CDR1 SQVTM, CDR2 ANQGSEA. V shed 7 bases, J shed 7 bases, and the junction held 11 bases outside the gene matches. The CDR3 contains 15 residues. The DNA of the CDR3 is TGCAGCGCCCGAGGGACAGGGGGCAAGGGGAACATTCAGTACTTC. The encoded protein is CSARGTGGKGNIQYF.